The rows below give T cell receptor beta chains drawn from one sample of a study of blood T cell repertoires in COVID-19. Sequencing was performed with immunoSEQ multiplex PCR; in TCRdb, only in-frame clones are kept and a portion is missing. Of hundreds of thousands of clones in the sample, roughly 87% are singletons; the top ten hold about 3%. Sequenced sample: PBMCs or T cells enriched from blood (not recorded which). The receptors stem from a woman aged 25-40 years who had recovered from COVID-19. Both conserved end residues are part of each CDR3. A D gene is named only where the DNA matches it firmly. Size is stated for part of the rows, as once, few or many counts, or as a class when the clone is expanded.

clone_size: -; j_call: TRBJ2-1; v_call: TRBV7-9; cdr3_length: 17; d_call: TRBD1; cdr3_aa: CASSLLSGTGYGNEQFF
clone_size: -; j_call: TRBJ1-1; v_call: TRBV5-1; cdr3_length: 13; d_call: -; cdr3_aa: CASSLAGNTEAFF
clone_size: -; j_call: TRBJ1-5; v_call: TRBV6-5; cdr3_length: 14; d_call: -; cdr3_aa: CASSPSGNNQPQHF
clone_size: -; j_call: TRBJ1-2; v_call: TRBV6-5; cdr3_length: 15; d_call: TRBD1; cdr3_aa: CASSYSGTGVYGYTF
clone_size: once; j_call: TRBJ2-7; v_call: TRBV11-2; cdr3_length: 14; d_call: -; cdr3_aa: CASSFREGPYEQYF
clone_size: -; j_call: TRBJ2-1; v_call: TRBV24-1; cdr3_length: 15; d_call: TRBD2; cdr3_aa: CATSGGTSGSNEQFF
clone_size: -; j_call: TRBJ1-2; v_call: TRBV3-1/TRBV3-2; cdr3_length: 15; d_call: TRBD1; cdr3_aa: CASSPSGQGDYGYTF
clone_size: -; j_call: TRBJ1-4; v_call: TRBV2; cdr3_length: 13; d_call: -; cdr3_aa: CASSKQGYEKLFF
clone_size: -; j_call: TRBJ2-1; v_call: TRBV24-1; cdr3_length: 13; d_call: -; cdr3_aa: CATSDLGSDEQFF
clone_size: once; j_call: TRBJ1-3; v_call: TRBV28; cdr3_length: 16; d_call: -; cdr3_aa: CASSLFSGNSGNTIYF
clone_size: few; j_call: TRBJ2-7; v_call: TRBV28; cdr3_length: 16; d_call: TRBD2; cdr3_aa: CASSFSSGDGFYEQYF
clone_size: -; j_call: TRBJ2-1; v_call: TRBV27; cdr3_length: 13; d_call: -; cdr3_aa: CASSLGQYNEQFF
clone_size: -; j_call: TRBJ2-1; v_call: TRBV12-3/TRBV12-4; cdr3_length: 13; d_call: -; cdr3_aa: CASSPGKNGEQFF
clone_size: -; j_call: TRBJ1-5; v_call: TRBV27; cdr3_length: 15; d_call: -; cdr3_aa: CASSSQGPHNQPQHF
clone_size: -; j_call: TRBJ2-7; v_call: TRBV4-1; cdr3_length: 15; d_call: -; cdr3_aa: CASSQELNGEYEQYF
clone_size: -; j_call: TRBJ2-7; v_call: TRBV9; cdr3_length: 14; d_call: TRBD1; cdr3_aa: CASSGGQNNYEQYF
clone_size: few; j_call: TRBJ2-5; v_call: TRBV5-1; cdr3_length: 15; d_call: -; cdr3_aa: CASSLAASSEETQYF
clone_size: -; j_call: TRBJ1-1; v_call: TRBV9; cdr3_length: 15; d_call: -; cdr3_aa: CASSASDSGYTEAFF
clone_size: -; j_call: TRBJ2-7; v_call: TRBV6-6; cdr3_length: 15; d_call: -; cdr3_aa: CASDQGGGDSYEQYF
clone_size: -; j_call: TRBJ2-1; v_call: TRBV10-3; cdr3_length: 15; d_call: TRBD2; cdr3_aa: CAISATSGGYNEQFF
clone_size: -; j_call: TRBJ1-5; v_call: TRBV2; cdr3_length: 15; d_call: TRBD1; cdr3_aa: CASSGGTGVVQPQHF
clone_size: -; j_call: TRBJ2-5; v_call: TRBV3-1/TRBV3-2; cdr3_length: 15; d_call: -; cdr3_aa: CASSPRLDYQETQYF
clone_size: -; j_call: TRBJ1-4; v_call: TRBV5-4; cdr3_length: 15; d_call: -; cdr3_aa: CASSRGTGMNEKLFF
clone_size: -; j_call: TRBJ2-3; v_call: TRBV18; cdr3_length: 15; d_call: TRBD2; cdr3_aa: CASSPLAGGADTQYF
clone_size: -; j_call: TRBJ2-1; v_call: TRBV7-3; cdr3_length: 14; d_call: TRBD2; cdr3_aa: CASSLAGGMSEQFF
clone_size: -; j_call: TRBJ2-1; v_call: TRBV5-1; cdr3_length: 16; d_call: TRBD2; cdr3_aa: CASSSNSGGSYNEQFF
clone_size: -; j_call: TRBJ2-2; v_call: TRBV14; cdr3_length: 16; d_call: TRBD2; cdr3_aa: CASSPFLAVNTGELFF
clone_size: -; j_call: TRBJ1-1; v_call: TRBV5-6; cdr3_length: 16; d_call: -; cdr3_aa: CASSLARTRGATEAFF
clone_size: once; j_call: TRBJ1-1; v_call: TRBV6-2/TRBV6-3; cdr3_length: 18; d_call: TRBD1; cdr3_aa: CASSPLVDRGVGVGEAFF
clone_size: -; j_call: TRBJ2-7; v_call: TRBV3-1/TRBV3-2; cdr3_length: 16; d_call: TRBD2; cdr3_aa: CASSPYGTSGAYEQYF
clone_size: -; j_call: TRBJ1-5; v_call: TRBV5-6; cdr3_length: 14; d_call: -; cdr3_aa: CASSHGLEPGPQHF
clone_size: -; j_call: TRBJ2-1; v_call: TRBV2; cdr3_length: 16; d_call: TRBD1; cdr3_aa: CASSEPGQGARDEQFF
clone_size: -; j_call: TRBJ2-7; v_call: TRBV14; cdr3_length: 18; d_call: -; cdr3_aa: CASSPGQGLAGAYYEQYF
clone_size: -; j_call: TRBJ1-5; v_call: TRBV19; cdr3_length: 13; d_call: -; cdr3_aa: CASSPGRDQPQHF
clone_size: -; j_call: TRBJ1-1; v_call: TRBV2; cdr3_length: 11; d_call: TRBD1; cdr3_aa: CASSADREVFF
clone_size: -; j_call: TRBJ2-7; v_call: TRBV6-5; cdr3_length: 15; d_call: -; cdr3_aa: CASKTGPTISYEQYF
clone_size: -; j_call: TRBJ2-7; v_call: TRBV5-4; cdr3_length: 15; d_call: TRBD2; cdr3_aa: CASSSKAGGPNEQYF
clone_size: -; j_call: TRBJ1-6; v_call: TRBV9; cdr3_length: 15; d_call: -; cdr3_aa: CASSVEGANNSPLHF
clone_size: -; j_call: TRBJ1-1; v_call: TRBV4-1; cdr3_length: 16; d_call: -; cdr3_aa: CASSQDRNREITEAFF
clone_size: -; j_call: TRBJ1-6; v_call: TRBV30; cdr3_length: 14; d_call: -; cdr3_aa: CAWSLKSYNSPLHF
clone_size: -; j_call: TRBJ2-7; v_call: TRBV2; cdr3_length: 13; d_call: TRBD1; cdr3_aa: CASTRQGSNEQYF
clone_size: -; j_call: TRBJ2-7; v_call: TRBV27; cdr3_length: 15; d_call: -; cdr3_aa: CASSLIGVSSYEQYF
clone_size: -; j_call: TRBJ2-1; v_call: TRBV28; cdr3_length: 13; d_call: -; cdr3_aa: CASSLREVNEQFF
clone_size: -; j_call: TRBJ2-7; v_call: TRBV18; cdr3_length: 14; d_call: TRBD2; cdr3_aa: CASSPNPAGAEQYF
clone_size: -; j_call: TRBJ2-2; v_call: TRBV9; cdr3_length: 14; d_call: -; cdr3_aa: CASTRDSSTGELFF
clone_size: few; j_call: TRBJ2-1; v_call: TRBV19; cdr3_length: 14; d_call: -; cdr3_aa: CASRLPGIGNEQFF
clone_size: -; j_call: TRBJ1-4; v_call: TRBV7-6; cdr3_length: 14; d_call: -; cdr3_aa: CASSLGGLGEKLFF
clone_size: -; j_call: TRBJ1-2; v_call: TRBV5-8; cdr3_length: 16; d_call: -; cdr3_aa: CASSPWTGGRDYGYTF
clone_size: -; j_call: TRBJ2-7; v_call: TRBV5-8; cdr3_length: 18; d_call: -; cdr3_aa: CASSKRGKDRNPSYEQYF
clone_size: -; j_call: TRBJ1-1; v_call: TRBV12-3/TRBV12-4; cdr3_length: 13; d_call: TRBD1; cdr3_aa: CASTGTGGTEAFF
clone_size: -; j_call: TRBJ1-2; v_call: TRBV3-1/TRBV3-2; cdr3_length: 15; d_call: TRBD1; cdr3_aa: CASSQDQGAPYGYTF
clone_size: -; j_call: TRBJ1-6; v_call: TRBV5-4; cdr3_length: 13; d_call: TRBD1; cdr3_aa: CASSLQGDSPLHF
clone_size: -; j_call: TRBJ1-2; v_call: TRBV30; cdr3_length: 14; d_call: -; cdr3_aa: CAWRGQGYLYGYTF